These T cell receptor beta chains were read from a single sample in a study of type 1 regulatory T cells. For these TCRs, the target antigens are not known. TCRdb re-analysed the reads in MiXCR, keeping a single row per CDR3 protein. The sample has about 68,000 distinct CDR3 sequences, about 69% seen once. The sample was cultured T cells, either the whole culture or a sorted T cell fraction (not recorded which). The receptor set was obtained from a human donor in good health. CDR3s leave out the opening cysteine and the closing phenylalanine or tryptophan. Each record gives: CDR3 protein, J gene, V gene.

ASSPAGTAYEQY TRBJ2-7 TRBV7-9
ASSLPAGRAKNIQY TRBJ2-4 TRBV27
ASTPPGASGRRYTGELF TRBJ2-2 TRBV12-3/TRBV12-4
ASSLGTGDGETQY TRBJ2-5 TRBV19
ASSRGSASSPYEQY TRBJ2-7 TRBV10-1
ASSLLLAGGRGNEQF TRBJ2-1 TRBV5-1
SAQTPTSGGSSYNEQF TRBJ2-1 TRBV20-1
SVEDRGSHEQY TRBJ2-7 TRBV29-1
ASSRRLAGESYEQY TRBJ2-7 TRBV4-1
ASSQDLTTPNEQY TRBJ2-7 TRBV4-1
ASSGGIGGTEAF TRBJ1-1 TRBV2
ATSKSGRAFETQY TRBJ2-5 TRBV24-1
ASSHGTSGRVPDTQY TRBJ2-3 TRBV5-1
ASSLDRINTEAF TRBJ1-1 TRBV19
SASPGQGYNSPLH TRBJ1-6 TRBV20-1
ASRGRGGPGETQY TRBJ2-5 TRBV27
ASSEGIWGSYGYT TRBJ1-2 TRBV6-1
ASSPRQGGSYNEQF TRBJ2-1 TRBV9
ASTLGVGQPQH TRBJ1-5 TRBV12-3/TRBV12-4
ASSQAQAADTQY TRBJ2-3 TRBV4-3
SAPNSLGTSGSTDTQY TRBJ2-3 TRBV20-1
ASSPRGLAADEQY TRBJ2-7 TRBV6-6
ATSDPGLAGPGARETQY TRBJ2-5 TRBV24-1
ASSRGTDPSYEQY TRBJ2-7 TRBV19
ASRRRQGGYEKLF TRBJ1-4 TRBV19
ASSSTRDRGNQPQH TRBJ1-5 TRBV12-3/TRBV12-4
ASSPGQQETQY TRBJ2-5 TRBV12-3/TRBV12-4
ASSDSGIAKNIQY TRBJ2-4 TRBV28
ASSLGTGGGTSKETQY TRBJ2-5 TRBV5-4
ASSERLGLAGDGDTQY TRBJ2-3 TRBV6-1
ASSSLGAKEREQY TRBJ2-7 TRBV5-1
SASGVIRETQY TRBJ2-5 TRBV20-1
ASSLDGSGGYNEQF TRBJ2-1 TRBV5-1
ASSRIGQGMETQY TRBJ2-5 TRBV27
ASSLVGATNEKLF TRBJ1-4 TRBV27
ASSPEGDEAF TRBJ1-1 TRBV2
ASRAGQGPYEQY TRBJ2-7 TRBV10-1
ASSYEAGYNEQF TRBJ2-1 TRBV6-2/TRBV6-3